Only a few counts were recorded for the clone carrying this TCR beta chain. The CDR3 has 16 amino acids. V was clipped by 3 bases and J by 0 bases, with 12 bases between them. Germline CDR1 reads KGHSH; CDR2 reads LQKENI. Sequencing was performed with immunoSEQ multiplex PCR; in TCRdb, only in-frame clones are kept and a portion is missing. The sample lists about 140,000 clones, 86% occurring once. These data come from a study of Ad26.COV2.S vaccination and SARS-CoV-2 variants. The J gene is TRBJ1-5, the V gene TRBV18; D not resolved. This sample comprised peripheral blood, obtained after recovery from COVID-19. This receptor was obtained from a human donor who had recovered from COVID-19. This CDR3 reads CASSPSSSNSNQPQHF. CDR3 nucleotides: TGTGCCAGCTCACCGAGCAGCAGTAATAGCAATCAGCCCCAGCATTTT.